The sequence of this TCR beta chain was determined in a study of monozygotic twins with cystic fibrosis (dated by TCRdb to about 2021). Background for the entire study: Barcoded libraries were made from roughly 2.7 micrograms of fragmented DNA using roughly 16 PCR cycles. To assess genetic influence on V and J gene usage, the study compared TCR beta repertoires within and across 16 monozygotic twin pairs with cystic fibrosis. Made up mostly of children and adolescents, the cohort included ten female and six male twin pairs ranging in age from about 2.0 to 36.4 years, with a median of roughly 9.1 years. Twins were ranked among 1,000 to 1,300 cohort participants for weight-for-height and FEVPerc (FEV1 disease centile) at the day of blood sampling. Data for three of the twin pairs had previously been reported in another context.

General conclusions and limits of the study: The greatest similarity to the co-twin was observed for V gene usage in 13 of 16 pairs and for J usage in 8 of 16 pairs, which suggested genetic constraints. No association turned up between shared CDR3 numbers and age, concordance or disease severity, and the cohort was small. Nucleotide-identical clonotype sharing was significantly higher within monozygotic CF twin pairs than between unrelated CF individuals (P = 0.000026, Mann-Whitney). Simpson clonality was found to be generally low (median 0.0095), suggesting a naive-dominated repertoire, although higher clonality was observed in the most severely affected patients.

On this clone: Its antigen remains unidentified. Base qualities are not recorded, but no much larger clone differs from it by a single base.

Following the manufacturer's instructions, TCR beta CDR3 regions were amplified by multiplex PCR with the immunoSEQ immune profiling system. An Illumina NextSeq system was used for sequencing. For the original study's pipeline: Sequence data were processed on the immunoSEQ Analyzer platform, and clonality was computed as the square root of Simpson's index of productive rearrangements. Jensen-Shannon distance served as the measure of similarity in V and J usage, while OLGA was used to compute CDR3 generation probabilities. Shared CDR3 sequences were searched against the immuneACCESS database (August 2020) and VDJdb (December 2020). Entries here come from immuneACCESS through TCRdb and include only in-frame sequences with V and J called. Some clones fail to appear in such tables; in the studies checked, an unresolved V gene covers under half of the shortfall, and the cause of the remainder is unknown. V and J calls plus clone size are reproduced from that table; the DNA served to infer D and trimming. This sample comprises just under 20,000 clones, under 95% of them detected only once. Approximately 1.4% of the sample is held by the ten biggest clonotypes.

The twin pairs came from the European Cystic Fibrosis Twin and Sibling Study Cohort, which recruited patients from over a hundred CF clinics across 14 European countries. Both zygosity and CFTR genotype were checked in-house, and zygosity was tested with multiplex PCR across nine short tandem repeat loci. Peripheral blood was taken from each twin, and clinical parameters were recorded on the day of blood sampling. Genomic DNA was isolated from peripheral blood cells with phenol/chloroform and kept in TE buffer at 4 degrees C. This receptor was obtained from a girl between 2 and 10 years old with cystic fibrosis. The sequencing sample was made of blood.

The CDR3 protein: CASSLGPGQGSHTEAFF. At the DNA level, the sequence is TGCGCCAGCAGCTTGGGACCCGGACAGGGAAGCCACACTGAAGCTTTCTTT. Recombination joined TRBV5-1 with TRBJ1-1, with TRBD1 identical over 8 junction bases. The CDR3 contains 17 residues, cysteine and phenylalanine counted. The read is trimmed to its CDR3 DNA, 51 bases read in frame from base 1. From the germline V gene, CDR1 is SGHRS and CDR2 is YFSETQ. Here V drops 0 bases and J drops 3 bases, and the junction holds 10 bases not matched to any gene.